These 27 T cell receptor beta chains originate from one sample sequenced in a study of blood T cell repertoires in COVID-19. Measured with immunoSEQ multiplex PCR; TCRdb has only the in-frame clones, and not every one. Counted here are about 71,000 clones, under 80% occurring once; the ten biggest clones make up around 28%. Sequences were obtained from peripheral blood. Every receptor here comes from a woman aged 80 or over with active or convalescent COVID-19.

V is TRBV5-5 and J is TRBJ2-1; unclear D gene. The CDR3 has 13 amino acids. Germline CDR1 is SGHKS and CDR2 is YYEKEE (reference sequence). Trimming left V 1 base short and J 7 bases short, with 9 bases between. CDR3 in amino acids: CASSLNSRNEQFF. CDR3 DNA sequence: TGTGCCAGCAGCTTGAACAGCCGAAATGAGCAGTTCTTC.

The chain has TRBV4-3 and TRBJ2-5, with D perhaps TRBD1 (6 bases). Trimming stripped 0 bases from V and 4 bases from J, with 9 bases between. The CDR3 consists of 14 residues. CDR1 and CDR2 (germline): LGHNA, YSLEER. The CDR3 DNA reads as TGCGCCAGCAGCCAAGATTGGACAGTAGAGACCCAGTACTTC. Its protein is CASSQDWTVETQYF.

About this clone: This sample also contains other DNA sequences that code for the same CDR3. The genes are TRBV7-2 and TRBJ2-7, with D hard to call. This CDR3 is built from 11 residues. In germline, CDR1 is SGHTA, CDR2 FQGNSA. The V and J ends lost 3 bases and 3 bases respectively, with 3 bases between them. CDR3 in amino acids: CASSLYYEQYF. The CDR3 DNA reads TGTGCCAGCAGCTTGTACTACGAGCAGTACTTC.

This clone has ten or more counts. The chain links TRBV28 to TRBJ1-2; possibly TRBD1 for D (5 bases). The V end lost 7 bases, the J end lost 7 bases, and 19 bases lay between the germline ends. Germline V CDR1 and CDR2: MDHEN, SYDVKM. The CDR3 covers 14 residues. The CDR3 nucleotides are TGTGCCAGCACGCGGCGGGGCTCCTCCGGTGGCTACACCTTC. This gives the protein CASTRRGSSGGYTF.

In this sample, this clone turned up a few times. The chain is built from TRBV9 and TRBJ1-6, with no clear D. The V end was cut by 1 base, the J end by 7 bases, with 6 bases between. CDR1 is SGDLS, CDR2 YYNGEE, per germline. The CDR3 is made up of 13 amino acids. Here the CDR3 DNA reads TGTGCCAGCAGCGTATTCAGGAATTCACCCCTCCACTTT. It encodes CASSVFRNSPLHF.

V usage is TRBV3-1 (or the pseudogene TRBV3-2) and J usage is TRBJ1-5, with D hard to call. Trimming removed 2 bases at V and 4 bases at J, with 12 bases between. This CDR3 has 15 amino acids. CDR1 is LGHDT and CDR2 is YNNKEL in the germline V gene (reference sequence). Here the CDR3 DNA reads TGTGCCAGCAGCCAAACGCACAGCGGGAATCAGCCCCAGCATTTT. This translates into CASSQTHSGNQPQHF.

The CDR3 protein is CAISTDSNYGYTF. The CDR3 DNA is TGTGCCATCAGTACGGACAGTAACTATGGCTACACCTTC. V gene TRBV10-3 combines with J gene TRBJ1-2; D might be TRBD1 (6 bases). CDR1 is ENHRY, CDR2 SYGVKD, per germline. CDR3 size: 13 residues. V lost 5 bases to trimming and J lost 1 base, with 8 bases between them.

The rearrangement uses TRBV14 and TRBJ2-3; TRBD2 is a possible D gene (6 bases). Germline V lookup: CDR1 SGHDN, CDR2 FVKESK. CDR3 length: 15 amino acids. V was trimmed by 1 base and J by 4 bases, leaving 12 bases between them. CDR3: CASSQGGRWADTQYF. The CDR3 bases are TGTGCCAGCAGCCAAGGAGGGAGGTGGGCAGATACGCAGTATTTT.

This rearrangement joins TRBV10-1 to TRBJ1-4; TRBD1 matches at 10 bases. CDR3 length: 14 amino acids. V shed 5 bases, J shed 6 bases, and the junction held 3 bases outside the gene matches. Germline assignment: CDR1 WNHNN and CDR2 SYGVQD (reference sequence). CDR3 sequence reads: CASSPGTGDEKLFF. The DNA for the CDR3 is TGCGCCAGCAGTCCCGGGACAGGGGATGAAAAACTGTTTTTT.

This clone was found once. The V gene is TRBV6-5, the J gene TRBJ2-7; 12 bases match TRBD2. The CDR3 sequence is 16 residues long. Germline CDR1 MNHEY, CDR2 SVGAGI. Losses at the gene ends were 0 bases for V and 4 bases for J; bases not matched to a gene: 4. The CDR3 is CASSYSTSGGLYEQYF. In DNA, the CDR3 is TGTGCCAGCAGTTACTCGACTAGCGGGGGCTTATACGAGCAGTACTTC.

This clone is a singleton in its sample. The rearrangement joins TRBV7-2 to TRBJ2-2; 7 nucleotides agree with TRBD1. The length of the CDR3 is 15 residues. Germline trimming cut 4 bases from V and 2 bases from J; bases unmatched to any gene: 4. The germline CDR1 and CDR2 sequences are SGHTA and FQGNSA. The CDR3 loop reads CASSSGTVNTGELFF. The CDR3 DNA is TGTGCCAGCAGCTCCGGGACAGTCAACACCGGGGAGCTGTTTTTT.

The chain couples TRBV5-1 to TRBJ1-2; D gene ambiguous. This CDR3 has 14 amino acids. Germline assignment: CDR1 SGHRS and CDR2 YFSETQ. The V and J ends lost 5 bases and 0 bases respectively, with 11 bases between them. For the CDR3, the DNA is TGCGCCAGCAGGAGGGAGCTTACTAACTATGGCTACACCTTC. Its translation is CASRRELTNYGYTF.

The rearrangement uses TRBV9 and TRBJ2-7; a weak D match, TRBD2 (6 bases). Trimming removed 0 bases at V and 3 bases at J, with 13 bases between. The germline V gene encodes CDR1 SGDLS and CDR2 YYNGEE. The CDR3 runs to 15 residues. In nucleotides, the CDR3 is TGTGCCAGCAGCGTAGGTGGAGGGTCGTACTACGAGCAGTACTTC. Its protein product is CASSVGGGSYYEQYF.

With respect to this clone: The sample carries other DNA sequences with the same CDR3. The rearrangement uses TRBV24-1 and TRBJ2-3, with no clear D. The CDR3 has 13 amino acids. CDR1 and CDR2 (germline): KGHDR, SFDVKD. Trimming removed 4 bases from V and 3 bases from J, with 7 bases in between. The CDR3 nucleotides are TGTGCCACCAGTGAAGCCGGGACAGATACGCAGTATTTT. It encodes CATSEAGTDTQYF.

The chain uses TRBV30 and TRBJ1-2, with a weak D call TRBD1 (6 bases). V was shortened by 1 base and J by 8 bases, with 17 bases between the two germline ends. Looked up from germline, CDR1 is GTSNPN and CDR2 is SVGIG (reference sequence). The CDR3 loop spans 14 amino acids. DNA for the CDR3: TGTGCCTGGAGTGGGGGGGGCCGGCTATTCGGCTACACCTTC. This sequence encodes CAWSGGGRLFGYTF.

The chain recombines TRBV15 with TRBJ2-1, with TRBD2 matching over 8 bases. J was trimmed by 2 bases and V by 4 bases; bases with no gene match: 4. Germline V gives CDR1 LNHNV, CDR2 YYDKDF (reference sequence). CDR3 length equals 15 residues. The CDR3 bases are TGTGCCACCAGCATGGGACTAGTAACCTACAATGAGCAGTTCTTC. Translating it yields CATSMGLVTYNEQFF.

The V call is TRBV5-1, the J call TRBJ2-7; 7 bases align to TRBD1. Germline-derived CDR1 and CDR2 are SGHRS and YFSETQ. The CDR3 totals 15 residues. V was clipped by 0 bases and J by 2 bases; unmatched bases: 5. CDR3 nucleotide sequence: TGCGCCAGCAGCTTGGCCTCGGGACAGACCTACGAGCAGTACTTC. As protein: CASSLASGQTYEQYF.

The V and J genes are TRBV6-5 and TRBJ2-1, with 12 nucleotides matching TRBD2. The germline V gene encodes CDR1 MNHEY and CDR2 SVGAGI. The J segment lost 6 bases and the V segment lost 5 bases, leaving 5 bases of the junction unmatched. The CDR3 has 15 amino acids. The CDR3 loop reads CASSRTSGEANEQFF. The DNA of the CDR3 is TGTGCCAGCAGTCGGACTAGCGGGGAGGCCAATGAGCAGTTCTTC.

The chain couples TRBV6-4 to TRBJ2-2; D not certain. V lost 2 bases to trimming and J lost 3 bases, with 7 bases between them. Germline V lookup: CDR1 MRHNA, CDR2 SNTAGT. The CDR3 is 14 amino acids. The CDR3 region has the DNA TGTGCCAGCAGTGACAGCCCCCACACCGGGGAGCTGTTTTTT. This encodes CASSDSPHTGELFF.

The chain recombines TRBV28 with TRBJ1-2; D might be TRBD1 (5 bases). Looked up from germline, CDR1 is MDHEN and CDR2 is SYDVKM. V was clipped by 9 bases and J by 4 bases, with 12 bases between them. The CDR3 spans 12 residues. CDR3 coding DNA: TGTGCCAGTAGAGGGGACTCCTATGGCTACACCTTC. It yields the protein CASRGDSYGYTF.

This clone was found a few times. CDR3 bases: TGTGCCAGAAGCTTGTACAGGGGCGGGCTTGGGGCGACTGAAGCTTTCTTT. Amino acid sequence: CARSLYRGGLGATEAFF. This rearrangement joins TRBV5-3 to TRBJ1-1, with 7 bases lining up with TRBD1. TRBV5-3 is assigned to the ORF class and has an uncertain function. CDR3 length: 17 amino acids. The V and J ends lost 1 base and 5 bases, in that order; junction bases with no gene match: 14.

This clone came up a few times. The genes are TRBV10-3 and TRBJ2-7; 7 positions match TRBD2. V shed 3 bases, J shed 9 bases, and the junction held 11 bases outside the gene matches. This CDR3 has 14 residues. Germline V CDR1 and CDR2: ENHRY, SYGVKD. CDR3 DNA: TGTGCCATCAGTGACCCCCTATCGGGGGGTAGGCAGTACTTC. Translation gives CAISDPLSGGRQYF.

This clone showed up just a few times. J is TRBJ2-3 and V is TRBV19; D gene uncertain. CDR1 is LNHDA, CDR2 SQIVND, per germline (reference sequence). Trimming shortened V by 3 bases and J by 1 base, and 11 bases separated the two germline ends. The CDR3 loop spans 15 amino acids. The CDR3 coding sequence is TGTGCCAGTAGTATCTCTCTCTCGGGCACAGATACGCAGTATTTT. Protein: CASSISLSGTDTQYF.

The rearrangement joins TRBV28 to TRBJ1-3; no clear D. V lost 3 bases, J lost 4 bases, and 4 bases lay in between. The germline V gene has CDR1 MDHEN and CDR2 SYDVKM. This CDR3 is built from 12 residues. The CDR3 region is CASSFRGNTIYF. Written as DNA, the CDR3 is TGTGCCAGCAGTTTCCGGGGAAACACCATATATTTT.

The V and J genes are TRBV19 and TRBJ1-2; D possibly corresponds to TRBD1 (6 bases). This CDR3 contains 14 residues. V gave up 5 bases and J gave up 4 bases, with 14 bases separating them. From germline, CDR1 is LNHDA and CDR2 SQIVND (reference sequence). CDR3 protein: CASSWGGAAYGYTF. In DNA form, the CDR3 reads TGTGCCAGTAGTTGGGGGGGCGCAGCCTATGGCTACACCTTC. The variable domain in full, with the rest retrieved from reference TRBV19 and TRBJ1-2, is DGGITQSPKYLFRKEGQNVTLSCEQNLNHDAMYWYRQDPGQGLRLIYYSQIVNDFQKGDIAEGYSVSREKKESFPLTVTSAQKNPTAFYLCASSWGGAAYGYTFGSGTRLTVV.

The chain uses TRBV6-5 and TRBJ1-5; possibly TRBD1 for D (5 bases). This CDR3 has 13 residues. CDR1 is MNHEY and CDR2 is SVGAGI in the germline V gene. V was pared by 5 bases and J by 5 bases, with 10 bases between. CDR3 coding DNA: TGTGCCAGCAGTACTGGGGCGCATCAGCCCCAGCATTTT. Protein: CASSTGAHQPQHF.

This rearrangement joins TRBV30 to TRBJ1-6, with 7 nucleotides matching TRBD1. Per the germline V gene, CDR1 is GTSNPN and CDR2 is SVGIG (reference sequence). The CDR3 totals 13 residues. Losses at the gene ends were 5 bases for V and 6 bases for J; bases not matched to a gene: 4. In DNA form, the CDR3 reads TGTGCCTGGCAACAGGGGACTAATTCACCCCTCCACTTT. It encodes CAWQQGTNSPLHF.